The clone carrying this T cell receptor (beta chain) was seen a handful of times. Its specificity is unknown. The V gene's germline CDR1 is SGHTS and CDR2 YDEGEE. The CDR3 covers 16 residues. V was cut by 4 bases and J by 0 bases, with 14 bases left in between. A sample-barcoded 5' primer and a J-beta primer mix were used in a second PCR of about 6 to 12 cycles. Template switching added a 12-random-nucleotide identifier to every cDNA molecule. TCRdb independently ran MiXCR on the 5' RACE reads; one entry per CDR3 protein. The sample consists of just under 750,000 distinct CDR3 sequences, about a fifth of them appearing once. This sample is drawn from a study of blood T cells in healthy people across ages. Findings of the study overall: Diversity estimates drawn from one million T cells were deemed underestimates. What prevented conclusive comparison of naive and antigen-experienced cells was that PBMCs were unsorted. Naive T cell percentage by flow cytometry tracked strongly with beta diversity.

The receptor comes from a man between 65 and 85 years old in good health. The rearrangement uses TRBV5-8 and TRBJ1-3; no reliable D call. The sample consisted of blood. The CDR3 is CASSRFQTSSGNTIYF. DNA of the CDR3: TGTGCCAGCAGCAGGTTCCAGACGAGCTCTGGAAACACCATATATTTT.